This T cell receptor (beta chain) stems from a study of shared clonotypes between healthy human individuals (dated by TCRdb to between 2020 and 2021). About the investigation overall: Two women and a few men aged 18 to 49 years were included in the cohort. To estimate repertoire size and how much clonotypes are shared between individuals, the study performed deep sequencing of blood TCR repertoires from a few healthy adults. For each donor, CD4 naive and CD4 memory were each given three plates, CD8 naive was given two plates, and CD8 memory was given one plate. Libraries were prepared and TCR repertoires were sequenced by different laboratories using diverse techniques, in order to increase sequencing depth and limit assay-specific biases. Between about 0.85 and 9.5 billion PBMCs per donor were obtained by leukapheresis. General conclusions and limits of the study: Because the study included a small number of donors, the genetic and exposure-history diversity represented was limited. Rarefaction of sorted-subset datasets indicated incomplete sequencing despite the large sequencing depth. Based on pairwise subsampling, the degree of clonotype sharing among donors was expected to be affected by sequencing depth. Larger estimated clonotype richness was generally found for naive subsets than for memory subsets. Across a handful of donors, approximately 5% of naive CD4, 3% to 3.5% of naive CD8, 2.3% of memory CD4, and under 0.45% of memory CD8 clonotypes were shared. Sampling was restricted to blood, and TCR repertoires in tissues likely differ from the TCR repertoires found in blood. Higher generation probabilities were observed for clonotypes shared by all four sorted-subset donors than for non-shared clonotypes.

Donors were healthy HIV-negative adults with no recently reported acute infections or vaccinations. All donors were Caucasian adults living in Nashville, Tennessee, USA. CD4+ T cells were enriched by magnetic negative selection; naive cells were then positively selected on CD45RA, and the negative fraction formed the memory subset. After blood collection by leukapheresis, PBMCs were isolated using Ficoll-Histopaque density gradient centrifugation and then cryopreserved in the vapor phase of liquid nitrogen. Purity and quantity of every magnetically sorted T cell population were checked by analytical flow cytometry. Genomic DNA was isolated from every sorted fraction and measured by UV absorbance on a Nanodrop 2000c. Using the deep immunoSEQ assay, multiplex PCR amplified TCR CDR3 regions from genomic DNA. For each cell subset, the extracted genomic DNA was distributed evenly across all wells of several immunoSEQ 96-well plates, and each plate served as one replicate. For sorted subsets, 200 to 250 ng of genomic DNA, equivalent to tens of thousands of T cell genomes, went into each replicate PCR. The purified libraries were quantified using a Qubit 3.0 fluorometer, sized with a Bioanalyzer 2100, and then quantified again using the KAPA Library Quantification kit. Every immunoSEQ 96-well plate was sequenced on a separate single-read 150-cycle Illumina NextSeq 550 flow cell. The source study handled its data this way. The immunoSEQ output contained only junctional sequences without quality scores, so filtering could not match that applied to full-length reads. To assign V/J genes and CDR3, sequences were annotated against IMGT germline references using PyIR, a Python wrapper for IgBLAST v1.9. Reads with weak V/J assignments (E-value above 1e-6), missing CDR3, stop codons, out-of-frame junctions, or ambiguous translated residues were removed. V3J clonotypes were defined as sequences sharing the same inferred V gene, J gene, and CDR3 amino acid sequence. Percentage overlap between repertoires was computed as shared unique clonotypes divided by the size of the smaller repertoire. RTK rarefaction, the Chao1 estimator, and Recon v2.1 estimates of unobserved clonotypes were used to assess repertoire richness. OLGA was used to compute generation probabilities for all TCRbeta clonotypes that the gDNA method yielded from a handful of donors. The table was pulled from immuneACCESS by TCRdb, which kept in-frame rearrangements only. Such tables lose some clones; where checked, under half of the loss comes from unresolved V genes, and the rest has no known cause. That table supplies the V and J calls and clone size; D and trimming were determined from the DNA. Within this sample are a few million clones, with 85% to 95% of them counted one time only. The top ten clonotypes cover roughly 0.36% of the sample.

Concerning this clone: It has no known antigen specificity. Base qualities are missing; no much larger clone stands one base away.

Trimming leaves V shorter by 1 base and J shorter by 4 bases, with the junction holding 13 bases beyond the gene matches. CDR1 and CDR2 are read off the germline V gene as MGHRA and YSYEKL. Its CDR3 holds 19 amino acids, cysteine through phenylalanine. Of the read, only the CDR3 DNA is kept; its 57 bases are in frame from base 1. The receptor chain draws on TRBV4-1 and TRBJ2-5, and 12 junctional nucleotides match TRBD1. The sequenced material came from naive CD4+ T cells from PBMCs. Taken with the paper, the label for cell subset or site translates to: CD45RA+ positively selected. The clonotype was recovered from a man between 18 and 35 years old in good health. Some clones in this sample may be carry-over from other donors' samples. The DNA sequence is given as TGCGCCAGCAGCCAAGCCTACCGGGACAGGGGGCTCTTGGGAGAGACCCAGTACTTC. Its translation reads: CASSQAYRDRGLLGETQYF.